Many counts were recorded for the clone carrying this T cell receptor (beta chain). Its antigen is unidentified. It was by quantitative 5'-RACE with molecular barcodes that TCR beta libraries were made. One entry per CDR3 protein, called by TCRdb with MiXCR from the 5' RACE reads. Seen here are around 490,000 distinct CDR3 sequences, 5.3% observed once, and the top ten hold under 4.5%. The data were obtained in a study of CD8 T cells in ankylosing spondylitis. The V and J ends lost 5 bases and 2 bases, in that order; junction bases with no gene match: 7. CDR1 and CDR2 (germline): DFQATT, SNEGSKA (reference sequence). The CDR3 is 14 residues long. Notes on the study in general: Matched ankylosing spondylitis synovial fluid reportedly contained a significantly enriched population of disease-linked clones. A motif of 8 or 9 highly homologous TCR beta variants was seen as apparently characteristic of ankylosing spondylitis blood. Clones linked to the disease showed a CD8+ phenotype. They occurred at relatively low frequencies in peripheral blood.

The receptor was derived from a male donor with ankylosing spondylitis. The rearrangement uses TRBV20-1 and TRBJ2-7; TRBD2 agrees at 9 bases. Material for sequencing was blood, either unsorted or a sorted T cell fraction (not recorded which). DNA for the CDR3: TGCAGTGCTCTGGCGGGCGGGAGGGCCTACGAGCAGTACTTC. The encoded protein is CSALAGGRAYEQYF.